These T cell receptor beta chains were read from a single sample in a study of T cells in Graves' hyperthyroidism and ophthalmopathy. TCRdb redid the calling of the multiplex PCR reads with MiXCR, one entry per CDR3 protein. Altogether approximately 300,000 distinct CDR3 sequences are present, about a sixth being singletons, with the ten largest covering roughly 53%. The sequenced sample consisted of blood. These TCRs come from a woman aged 55-70 years with Graves' ophthalmopathy. Both conserved end residues are part of each CDR3. A D gene is named only where the DNA matches it firmly. The size field is filled for only some rows; it gives once, few, many or a size class.

V: TRBV19
D: -
size: -
J: TRBJ2-2
DNA: TGTGCCAGTAGACCCACTAGCTTACCGAACACCGGGGAGCTGTTTTTT
CDR3: CASRPTSLPNTGELFF

V: TRBV19
D: TRBD1
size: few
J: TRBJ1-2
DNA: TGTGCCAGTAGTATCAGTCCGGGACAGCGCGCCGAATATGGCTACACCTTC
CDR3: CASSISPGQRAEYGYTF

V: TRBV6-1
D: -
size: -
J: TRBJ1-1
DNA: TGTGCCAGCACCCCGGGGGCGGCGAACACTGAAGCTTTCTTT
CDR3: CASTPGAANTEAFF

V: TRBV9
D: TRBD1
size: -
J: TRBJ1-6
DNA: TGTGCCAGCAGCGAAACTGGACAGGGTGATTCACCCCTCCACTTT
CDR3: CASSETGQGDSPLHF

V: TRBV24-1
D: -
size: few
J: TRBJ2-7
DNA: TGTGCCACCAGTGAAATGGGCACCCGCTCCTACGAGCAGTACTTC
CDR3: CATSEMGTRSYEQYF

V: TRBV6-1
D: TRBD1
size: -
J: TRBJ1-2
DNA: TGTGCCAGCAGTGTAATCGACAGGGGGGGAGCCCTATTGGAGACCTTC
CDR3: CASSVIDRGGALLETF

V: TRBV20-1
D: TRBD1
size: -
J: TRBJ2-1
DNA: TGCAGTGCAACAGGGGAAAATGAGCAGTTCTTC
CDR3: CSATGENEQFF

V: TRBV7-2
D: TRBD1
size: -
J: TRBJ2-7
DNA: TGTGCCAGCAGCGCCGGACAGGGCCTAGGCTACGAGCAGTACTTC
CDR3: CASSAGQGLGYEQYF

V: TRBV9
D: -
size: -
J: TRBJ1-4
DNA: TGTGCCAGCAGCAAAGCAGGGTCTGGTGAAAAACTGTTTTTT
CDR3: CASSKAGSGEKLFF

V: TRBV20-1
D: TRBD2
size: -
J: TRBJ2-2
DNA: TGCAGTGCCTACGGGGGGGCTGGCACCGGGGAGCTGTTTTTT
CDR3: CSAYGGAGTGELFF

V: TRBV25-1
D: -
size: few
J: TRBJ1-2
DNA: TGTGCCAGTAAGGGGGACCGTCGTAACTATGGCTACACCTTC
CDR3: CASKGDRRNYGYTF

V: TRBV6-2/TRBV6-3
D: TRBD2
size: many
J: TRBJ2-3
DNA: TGTGCCAGCGGTTGGGGGGGGAACAGCGGGGGCCATCTGGATACGCAGTATTTT
CDR3: CASGWGGNSGGHLDTQYF

V: TRBV28
D: -
size: few
J: TRBJ2-7
DNA: TGTGCCAGCAGATTAGGGGGATACGAGCAGTACTTC
CDR3: CASRLGGYEQYF

V: TRBV3-1
D: -
size: few
J: TRBJ1-5
DNA: TGTGCCAGCAGCCTTCCACAAGGACCCCAGCATTTT
CDR3: CASSLPQGPQHF

V: TRBV2
D: -
size: many
J: TRBJ2-1
DNA: TGTGCCAGCAGTGATCAGGGGGGAAGCAATGAGCAGTTCTTC
CDR3: CASSDQGGSNEQFF

V: TRBV28
D: TRBD2
size: many
J: TRBJ2-1
DNA: TGTGCCAGCCGACGACTAGCGGGAGTTGGGGTTGAGCAGTTCTTC
CDR3: CASRRLAGVGVEQFF

V: TRBV29-1
D: -
size: few
J: TRBJ1-4
DNA: TGCAGCGTTTATCTCTGGGGGTCTAATAATGAAAAACTGTTTTTT
CDR3: CSVYLWGSNNEKLFF

V: TRBV30
D: TRBD1
size: few
J: TRBJ1-2
DNA: TGTGCCTCGGGACAGTTACATGGCTACACCTTC
CDR3: CASGQLHGYTF

V: TRBV5-4
D: TRBD1
size: many
J: TRBJ1-1
DNA: TGTGCCAGCAGCTTGAGGGACAGTGTCTACACTGAAGCTTTCTTT
CDR3: CASSLRDSVYTEAFF

V: TRBV2
D: -
size: -
J: TRBJ2-5
DNA: TGTGCCAGCAGTAAAGCCCAAGAGACCCAGTACTTC
CDR3: CASSKAQETQYF

V: TRBV11-2
D: -
size: -
J: TRBJ1-2
DNA: TGTGCCAGCAGTTATATGGGAGGCTACACCTTC
CDR3: CASSYMGGYTF

V: TRBV7-2
D: -
size: few
J: TRBJ2-1
DNA: TGTGCCAGCAGCTTAGGACCCTTAACCTACAATGAGCAGTTCTTC
CDR3: CASSLGPLTYNEQFF

V: TRBV27
D: -
size: -
J: TRBJ2-7
DNA: TGTGCCAGCAGTCCTAACCCCGTCTACGAGCAGTACTTC
CDR3: CASSPNPVYEQYF

V: TRBV12-3/TRBV12-4
D: TRBD1
size: many
J: TRBJ2-7
DNA: TGTGCCAGCAAATCGGGACAGGGGGCTCGGTACGAGCAGTACTTC
CDR3: CASKSGQGARYEQYF

V: TRBV19
D: -
size: -
J: TRBJ1-2
DNA: TGTGCCAGTAGTCCAACCAGGGATTATGGCTACACCTTC
CDR3: CASSPTRDYGYTF

V: TRBV20-1
D: TRBD1
size: many
J: TRBJ2-7
DNA: TGCAGTGGGGGACAGGGTCGCTACGAGCAGTACTTC
CDR3: CSGGQGRYEQYF

V: TRBV3-1
D: -
size: many
J: TRBJ2-5
DNA: TGTGCCAGCAGCCATTCGGAGACCCAGTACTTC
CDR3: CASSHSETQYF

V: TRBV20-1
D: TRBD1
size: few
J: TRBJ1-3
DNA: TGCAGTGCTAGGCCGGACAGGGGAGGGGGAAACACCATATATTTT
CDR3: CSARPDRGGGNTIYF

V: TRBV6-1
D: -
size: many
J: TRBJ1-1
DNA: TGTGCCAGCAGTGCGGGACTGTTGAACACTGAAGCTTTCTTT
CDR3: CASSAGLLNTEAFF

V: TRBV19
D: -
size: -
J: TRBJ1-1
DNA: TGTGCCAGTAGATCCTCACGGGAGGGGACCACTGAAGCTTTCTTT
CDR3: CASRSSREGTTEAFF

V: TRBV20-1
D: -
size: many
J: TRBJ1-6
DNA: TGCAGTGCGCTAACACAGGACCTCTATAATTCACCCCTCCACTTT
CDR3: CSALTQDLYNSPLHF

V: TRBV4-2
D: TRBD1
size: few
J: TRBJ1-4
DNA: TGTGCCAGCAGCCGACCGGGACAGCAGAATGAAAAACTGTTTTTT
CDR3: CASSRPGQQNEKLFF

V: TRBV7-2
D: -
size: many
J: TRBJ1-5
DNA: TGTGCCAGCAGCTTAGCCGCGGGAAATCAGCCCCAGCATTTT
CDR3: CASSLAAGNQPQHF

V: TRBV7-9
D: -
size: -
J: TRBJ2-3
DNA: TGTGCCGGCAGCTTGGGGGGAGTACGGTCAGATACGCAGTATTTT
CDR3: CAGSLGGVRSDTQYF

V: TRBV7-3
D: -
size: many
J: TRBJ2-7
DNA: TGTGCCAGCAGCTACCCCCTTAGCTCCTACGAGCAGTACTTC
CDR3: CASSYPLSSYEQYF

V: TRBV5-1
D: TRBD1
size: many
J: TRBJ2-3
DNA: TGCGCCAGCAGCATCACAGGGGTTCCAGATACGCAGTATTTT
CDR3: CASSITGVPDTQYF

V: TRBV6-2/TRBV6-3
D: TRBD1
size: -
J: TRBJ1-1
DNA: TGTGCCAGCAGGCGCACAGGGGAGAACACTGAAGCTTTCTTT
CDR3: CASRRTGENTEAFF

V: TRBV6-2/TRBV6-3
D: TRBD2
size: few
J: TRBJ2-1
DNA: TGTGCCAGCAGAGGCACGAGTAGCGGGGAGCAGTTCTTC
CDR3: CASRGTSSGEQFF

V: TRBV19
D: -
size: -
J: TRBJ2-1
DNA: TGTGCCAGTAGTATCCGGGACAAATACAATGAGCAGTTCTTC
CDR3: CASSIRDKYNEQFF

V: TRBV28
D: TRBD2
size: -
J: TRBJ2-1
DNA: TGTGCCAGCAGTTTCGGACTAGTGGAGTTCTTC
CDR3: CASSFGLVEFF

V: TRBV4-2
D: TRBD2
size: few
J: TRBJ2-2
DNA: TGTGCCAGCAGCCAAGACCTAGCGGGGGGGCCCGGGGAGCTGTTTTTT
CDR3: CASSQDLAGGPGELFF

V: TRBV4-3
D: TRBD2
size: many
J: TRBJ2-5
DNA: TGCGCCAGCAGCCAAGGGCCAGCGGGGGACCCCGGGTGGGAGACCCAGTACTTC
CDR3: CASSQGPAGDPGWETQYF

V: TRBV11-3
D: TRBD1
size: -
J: TRBJ2-2
DNA: TGTGCCAGCTCACAGGGGTCTTCGAACACCGGGGAGCTGTTTTTT
CDR3: CASSQGSSNTGELFF

V: TRBV2
D: -
size: many
J: TRBJ1-4
DNA: TGTGCCAGCAGTGAAGCCCCGCCGGAGGTGGCGGAACTGTTTTTT
CDR3: CASSEAPPEVAELFF

V: TRBV5-5
D: -
size: many
J: TRBJ2-7
DNA: TGTGCCAGCAGCTTGGTAGAGGTCACTGAGCAGTACTTC
CDR3: CASSLVEVTEQYF

V: TRBV20-1
D: -
size: few
J: TRBJ2-1
DNA: TGCAGTGCTCTACAGGGAGCCTACAATGAGCAGTTCTTC
CDR3: CSALQGAYNEQFF

V: TRBV14
D: -
size: many
J: TRBJ1-1
DNA: TGTGCCAGCAGCCAAGGGGGTAACACTGAAGCTTTCTTT
CDR3: CASSQGGNTEAFF